This T cell receptor (beta chain) was found in a study of blood T cell repertoires in COVID-19. Study-wide context: Samples came from the United States, Italy and Spain, spanning acute and convalescent COVID-19.

The ends were cut back, 4 bases at V and 8 bases at J, with 11 bases in the middle. Germline CDR1 reads MNHEY; CDR2 reads SVGAGI. This CDR3 has 12 amino acids. Libraries were prepared by immunoSEQ multiplex PCR; TCRdb keeps only in-frame clonotypes and omits some of them. This table has just over 300,000 clones, roughly 89% appearing once. The chain has TRBV6-5 and TRBJ1-2; a weak D match, TRBD1 (6 bases). The receptor's source is a woman younger than 45 with COVID-19, enrolled during active disease. Sequences were obtained from peripheral blood. CDR3 nucleotide sequence: TGTGCCAGCAGTTCCACAGGGATGGGCTACACCTTC. This sequence encodes CASSSTGMGYTF.